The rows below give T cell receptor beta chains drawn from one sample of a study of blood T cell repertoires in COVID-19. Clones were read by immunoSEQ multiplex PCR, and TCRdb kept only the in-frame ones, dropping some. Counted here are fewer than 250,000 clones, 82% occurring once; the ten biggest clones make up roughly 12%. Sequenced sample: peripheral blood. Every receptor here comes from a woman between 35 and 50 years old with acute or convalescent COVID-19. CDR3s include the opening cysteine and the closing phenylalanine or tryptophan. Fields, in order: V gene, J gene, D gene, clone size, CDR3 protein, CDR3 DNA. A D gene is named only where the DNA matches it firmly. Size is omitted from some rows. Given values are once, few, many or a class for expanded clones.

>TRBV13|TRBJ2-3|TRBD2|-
CASNPGLAGGQGDTQYF
TGTGCCAGCAACCCCGGACTAGCGGGAGGGCAAGGAGATACGCAGTATTTT
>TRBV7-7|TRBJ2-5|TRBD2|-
CASSPGLARDTETQYF
TGTGCCAGCAGCCCCGGACTAGCGCGGGATACGGAGACCCAGTACTTC
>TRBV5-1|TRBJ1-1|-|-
CASSQGTGNTEAFF
TGCGCCAGCAGCCAAGGTACAGGTAACACTGAAGCTTTCTTT
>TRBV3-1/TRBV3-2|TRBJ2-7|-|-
CASSQEPGISYEQYF
TGTGCCAGCAGCCAAGAACCCGGGATCTCCTACGAGCAGTACTTC
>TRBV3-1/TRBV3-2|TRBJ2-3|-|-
CASSQEGELGAPTDTQYF
TGTGCCAGCAGCCAAGAAGGTGAATTGGGGGCCCCCACAGATACGCAGTATTTT
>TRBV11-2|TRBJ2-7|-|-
CASSSSGVVRLVEQYF
TGTGCCAGCAGCTCGTCAGGGGTAGTCCGTTTGGTCGAGCAGTACTTC
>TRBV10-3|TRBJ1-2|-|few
CAISESDKTRRPYLSNYGYTF
TGTGCCATCAGTGAGTCCGACAAAACAAGAAGACCCTACCTCTCTAACTATGGCTACACCTTC
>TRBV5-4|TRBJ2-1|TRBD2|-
CASSLWGTSGRASQFF
TGTGCCAGCAGCTTGTGGGGGACTAGCGGGAGAGCCTCCCAGTTCTTC
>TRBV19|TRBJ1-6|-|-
CASSIIQGTLHF
TGTGCCAGTAGTATAATCCAGGGAACCCTCCACTTT
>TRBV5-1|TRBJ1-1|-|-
CASSLGTENSEAFF
TGCGCCAGCAGCTTGGGGACAGAGAACTCTGAAGCTTTCTTT
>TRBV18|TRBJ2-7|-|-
CASSPPARGSEQYF
TGTGCCAGCTCACCACCGGCACGGGGTTCCGAGCAGTACTTC
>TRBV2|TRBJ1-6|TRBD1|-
CASSGTGEGGNSPLHF
TGTGCCAGCAGTGGGACAGGGGAGGGCGGTAATTCACCCCTCCACTTT
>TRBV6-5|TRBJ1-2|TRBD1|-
CASRDDRALNYGYTF
TGTGCCAGCAGGGACGACAGGGCCCTCAACTATGGCTACACCTTC
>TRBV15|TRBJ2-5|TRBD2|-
CATSRWRIGTSGRARETQYF
TGTGCCACCAGCAGATGGCGAATCGGGACTAGCGGGAGGGCGCGGGAGACCCAGTACTTC
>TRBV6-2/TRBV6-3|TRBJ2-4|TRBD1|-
CASSSQDRGENIQYF
TGTGCCAGCAGTTCCCAAGACAGGGGAGAAAACATTCAGTACTTC
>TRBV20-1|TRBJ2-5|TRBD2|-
CSPGGTQYF
TGCAGTCCGGGGGGGACCCAGTACTTC
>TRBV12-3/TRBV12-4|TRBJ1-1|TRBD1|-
CASTLGQREAFF
TGTGCCAGCACCCTGGGACAGAGAGAAGCTTTCTTT
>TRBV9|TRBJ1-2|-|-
CASSVGTGGANYGYTF
TGTGCCAGCAGCGTAGGTACGGGAGGAGCGAACTATGGCTACACCTTC
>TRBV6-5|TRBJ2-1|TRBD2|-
CASSYRAAGGGNEQFF
TGTGCCAGCAGTTACCGAGCAGCGGGAGGCGGGAATGAGCAGTTCTTC
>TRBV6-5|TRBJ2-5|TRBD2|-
CASSWAGAPSETQYF
TGTGCCAGCAGTTGGGCGGGAGCACCATCGGAGACCCAGTACTTC
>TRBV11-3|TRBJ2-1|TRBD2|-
CASSFGLAGANEQFF
TGTGCCAGCAGTTTTGGACTAGCGGGGGCAAATGAGCAGTTCTTC
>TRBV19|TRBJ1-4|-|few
CASSSRWAGDEKLFF
TGTGCCAGTAGTTCCCGATGGGCAGGGGACGAAAAACTGTTTTTT
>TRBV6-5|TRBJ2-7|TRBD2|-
CANLAGPYEQYF
TGTGCCAACCTAGCGGGACCCTACGAGCAGTACTTC
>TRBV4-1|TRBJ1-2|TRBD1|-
CASSPYMDRAYGYTF
TGCGCCAGCAGCCCCTATATGGACAGGGCCTATGGCTACACCTTC
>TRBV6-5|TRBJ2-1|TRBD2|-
CASSPGLVYEQFF
TGTGCCAGCAGTCCCGGACTAGTCTATGAGCAGTTCTTC
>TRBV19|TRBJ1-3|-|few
CASRLPGTISGNTIYF
TGTGCCAGTAGACTACCCGGGACAATTTCTGGAAACACCATATATTTT